These T cell receptor beta chains were read from a single sample in a study of radiation and T cells in renal cell carcinoma. Only in-frame clones appear in the TCRdb table, and some are missing; sequencing was by immunoSEQ multiplex PCR. The sample lists 150,000 to 200,000 clones; 88% were seen once. The sample was blood, taken from a patient whose treatment included radiotherapy and nephrectomy. These TCRs come from a woman between 45 and 60 years old with renal cell carcinoma. CDR3s include the opening cysteine and the closing phenylalanine or tryptophan. Each record gives: J gene, D gene, clone size, V gene, CDR3 DNA, CDR3 protein. The D gene is left open where the match is weak. Clone size is stated in some rows and not others, as once, few, many or a class when expanded.

j_gene: TRBJ1-1
d_gene: NA
abundance: few
v_gene: TRBV30
CDR3nt: TGTGCCTGGACGGGACACGCGAACACTGAAGCTTTCTTT
CDR3aa: CAWTGHANTEAFF

j_gene: TRBJ1-1
d_gene: NA
abundance: NA
v_gene: TRBV18
CDR3nt: TGTGCCAGCTCACCGGGCAGAAACACTGAAGCTTTCTTT
CDR3aa: CASSPGRNTEAFF

j_gene: TRBJ1-1
d_gene: NA
abundance: NA
v_gene: TRBV30
CDR3nt: TGTGCCTGGGGGCGGGTTAGAAGCAACACTGAAGCTTTCTTT
CDR3aa: CAWGRVRSNTEAFF

j_gene: TRBJ1-3
d_gene: NA
abundance: NA
v_gene: TRBV10-3
CDR3nt: TGTGCCATCAGTTGGGGGTCCTCTGGAAACACCATATATTTT
CDR3aa: CAISWGSSGNTIYF

j_gene: TRBJ1-6
d_gene: NA
abundance: NA
v_gene: TRBV5-6
CDR3nt: TGTGCCAGCAGCTCGATGGGGGGGTATTCACCCCTCCACTTT
CDR3aa: CASSSMGGYSPLHF

j_gene: TRBJ1-1
d_gene: NA
abundance: NA
v_gene: TRBV19
CDR3nt: TGTGCCAGTAGTATAGATCGTCGGCGCACTGAAGCTTTCTTT
CDR3aa: CASSIDRRRTEAFF

j_gene: TRBJ2-6
d_gene: NA
abundance: NA
v_gene: TRBV11-2
CDR3nt: TGTGCCAGCAGCTTAAAGGCCACTGGGGCCAACGTCCTGACTTTC
CDR3aa: CASSLKATGANVLTF

j_gene: TRBJ1-4
d_gene: TRBD1
abundance: NA
v_gene: TRBV5-4
CDR3nt: TGTGCCAGCAGCCTAGGACAGGGGAGGTCTAATGAAAAACTGTTTTTT
CDR3aa: CASSLGQGRSNEKLFF

j_gene: TRBJ2-3
d_gene: NA
abundance: NA
v_gene: TRBV5-1
CDR3nt: TGCGCCAGCAGCTCTGGGGAGACTAGCACAGATACGCAGTATTTT
CDR3aa: CASSSGETSTDTQYF

j_gene: TRBJ1-1
d_gene: NA
abundance: once
v_gene: TRBV4-1
CDR3nt: TGCGCCAGCAGTCTGAGCCCGAGGCAAATGAACACTGAAGCTTTCTTT
CDR3aa: CASSLSPRQMNTEAFF

j_gene: TRBJ2-5
d_gene: TRBD1
abundance: NA
v_gene: TRBV29-1
CDR3nt: TGCAGCGTTGAAGTAGGGACAGGGAGGAGGGAGACCCAGTACTTC
CDR3aa: CSVEVGTGRRETQYF

j_gene: TRBJ1-2
d_gene: NA
abundance: NA
v_gene: TRBV7-2
CDR3nt: TGTGCCAGCAGCTTATCCCCCTCTGACTATGGCTACACCTTC
CDR3aa: CASSLSPSDYGYTF

j_gene: TRBJ2-1
d_gene: NA
abundance: NA
v_gene: TRBV4-1
CDR3nt: TGCGCCAGCAGCCAAGATCGGAGGGATGAGCAGTTCTTC
CDR3aa: CASSQDRRDEQFF

j_gene: TRBJ2-7
d_gene: NA
abundance: NA
v_gene: TRBV5-1
CDR3nt: TGCGCCAGCTCCCCAGCGGGCAACTCCTACGAGCAGTACTTC
CDR3aa: CASSPAGNSYEQYF

j_gene: TRBJ1-1
d_gene: NA
abundance: once
v_gene: TRBV21-1
CDR3nt: TGTGCCAGCAGCAAAATCAGGGGGGTAGTAGAGAACACTGAAGCTTTCTTT
CDR3aa: CASSKIRGVVENTEAFF

j_gene: TRBJ1-2
d_gene: NA
abundance: NA
v_gene: TRBV19
CDR3nt: TGTGCCAGTAGTATAGGGGGCCAGACTTATGGCTACACCTTC
CDR3aa: CASSIGGQTYGYTF

j_gene: TRBJ1-1
d_gene: NA
abundance: few
v_gene: TRBV6-6
CDR3nt: TGTGCCACCCGACCAGAGGGGATGGCCGCTGAAGCTTTCTTT
CDR3aa: CATRPEGMAAEAFF

j_gene: TRBJ2-7
d_gene: NA
abundance: NA
v_gene: TRBV2
CDR3nt: TGTGCCAGCAGGCCGGGGGAGCAGTACTTC
CDR3aa: CASRPGEQYF

j_gene: TRBJ1-1
d_gene: NA
abundance: once
v_gene: TRBV15
CDR3nt: TGTGCCACCAGCAGAGCTGGAGGGGGTAAGACTGAAGCTTTCTTT
CDR3aa: CATSRAGGGKTEAFF

j_gene: TRBJ2-5
d_gene: TRBD2
abundance: NA
v_gene: TRBV30
CDR3nt: TGTGCCTGGACCCCCGGGACTAGCTTTGGGACCCAGTACTTC
CDR3aa: CAWTPGTSFGTQYF

j_gene: TRBJ2-1
d_gene: NA
abundance: once
v_gene: TRBV4-1
CDR3nt: TGCGCCAGCAGCCAACCCCCTTCGACAGGCTACAATGAGCAGTTCTTC
CDR3aa: CASSQPPSTGYNEQFF

j_gene: TRBJ2-2
d_gene: NA
abundance: once
v_gene: TRBV4-3
CDR3nt: TGCGCCAGCAAGCCCAACACCGGGGAGCTGTTTTTT
CDR3aa: CASKPNTGELFF

j_gene: TRBJ2-1
d_gene: NA
abundance: NA
v_gene: TRBV10-3
CDR3nt: TGTGCCATCAGTGAGGGGGGTAGCTTGAGCAATGAGCAGTTCTTC
CDR3aa: CAISEGGSLSNEQFF

j_gene: TRBJ1-3
d_gene: NA
abundance: NA
v_gene: TRBV6-6
CDR3nt: TGTGCCAGCAGTAGGGACCAGGGAGACTCTGGAAACACCATATATTTT
CDR3aa: CASSRDQGDSGNTIYF

j_gene: TRBJ2-5
d_gene: NA
abundance: NA
v_gene: TRBV9
CDR3nt: TGTGCCAGCAGCTTTCAGGGTGGGGAGACCCAGTACTTC
CDR3aa: CASSFQGGETQYF

j_gene: TRBJ2-1
d_gene: TRBD1
abundance: NA
v_gene: TRBV25-1
CDR3nt: TGTGCCAGCAGAGTTAACAGGGGGATCAGCAATGAGCAGTTCTTC
CDR3aa: CASRVNRGISNEQFF

j_gene: TRBJ2-2
d_gene: NA
abundance: NA
v_gene: TRBV5-1
CDR3nt: TGCGCCAGCGATCGGGACGCATCGAACACCGGGGAGCTGTTTTTT
CDR3aa: CASDRDASNTGELFF

j_gene: TRBJ2-7
d_gene: NA
abundance: NA
v_gene: TRBV4-3
CDR3nt: TGCGCCAGCAGGCAAGACATCGCGCTTTCAACCTACGAGCAGTACTTC
CDR3aa: CASRQDIALSTYEQYF

j_gene: TRBJ2-1
d_gene: TRBD2
abundance: NA
v_gene: TRBV2
CDR3nt: TGTGCCAGCAATCCTGGGACTAGCGGTTACAATGAGCAGTTCTTC
CDR3aa: CASNPGTSGYNEQFF

j_gene: TRBJ1-1
d_gene: NA
abundance: NA
v_gene: TRBV19
CDR3nt: TGTGCCAGTAGTTTGGACATATTGAACACTGAAGCTTTCTTT
CDR3aa: CASSLDILNTEAFF

j_gene: TRBJ2-7
d_gene: NA
abundance: NA
v_gene: TRBV18
CDR3nt: TGTGCCAGCTCACCCAGCGTAGCCTACGAGCAGTACTTC
CDR3aa: CASSPSVAYEQYF

j_gene: TRBJ1-4
d_gene: NA
abundance: NA
v_gene: TRBV15
CDR3nt: TGTGCCATCAGCAGTCCGGGGTATAATGAAAAACTGTTTTTT
CDR3aa: CAISSPGYNEKLFF

j_gene: TRBJ1-1
d_gene: NA
abundance: few
v_gene: TRBV4-1
CDR3nt: TGCGCCAGCAGCCAAGAAGAGACAGCGAACACTGAAGCTTTCTTT
CDR3aa: CASSQEETANTEAFF

j_gene: TRBJ1-2
d_gene: NA
abundance: few
v_gene: TRBV15
CDR3nt: TGTGCCACCAGCAGAGGTGTGGGGTTTAAGGACTATGGCTACACCTTC
CDR3aa: CATSRGVGFKDYGYTF

j_gene: TRBJ1-1
d_gene: NA
abundance: NA
v_gene: TRBV5-4
CDR3nt: TGTGCCAGCAGCCGCGGTTGGACTGAAGCTTTCTTT
CDR3aa: CASSRGWTEAFF